Listed here is a single T cell receptor beta chain. Its antigen is unidentified. Method: immunoSEQ multiplex PCR; TCRdb's copy keeps in-frame clones and lacks some. The data show about 140,000 clones, with roughly nine tenths seen just once and roughly 7.5% held by the top ten. This record comes from a study of T cell responses to AZD1222 COVID-19 vaccine. Whole-study results and caveats: With two AZD1222 doses given, Spike-specific TCR breadth and depth both rose. The donor group comprised mostly white British people and more females; the analysis possibly underestimated clonal diversity. A reported finding is that nearly half of spike-specific TCRs target unmutated variant regions. Baseline seropositivity occurred in only six or seven AZD1222 recipients.

CDR3 length: 13 residues. With 4 bases removed from V and 3 bases from J, the gap between germline ends came to 9 bases. Per the germline V gene, CDR1 is SGHTA and CDR2 is FQGNSA. This chain uses TRBV7-2 with TRBJ2-5; weak D call: TRBD2 (5 bases). This clonotype originated in an adult who received the MenACWY meningococcal vaccine as a control. The sequencing here drew on peripheral blood, taken 28 days after the second dose of the MenACWY control vaccine. Written as DNA, the CDR3 is TGTGCCAGCAGCTCAACTAGGGAAGAGACCCAGTACTTC. Translating it yields CASSSTREETQYF.